This entry concerns a single T cell receptor (beta chain). The antigen remains unidentified. Sequencing was performed with immunoSEQ multiplex PCR; in TCRdb, only in-frame clones are kept and a portion is missing. The data hold about 35,000 clones, with 71% observed a single time. This entry is derived from a study of cytotoxic CD8 clonotypes in ibrutinib-treated CLL. Study results and caveats: T-cell clonality at baseline went above that of age-matched healthy donors and rose and fell with circulating CD8+ T-cell counts. Different sampling times were used for sustained-remission and progressing patients. Contraction or stability on treatment was seen for public clonotypes, which were uncommon. At ibrutinib response, clonality increased, and at progression it declined back toward baseline.

CDR1 is SGHVS, CDR2 FQNEAQ, per germline. The CDR3 is 15 amino acids. Trimming removed 3 bases from V and 5 bases from J; junction bases left unmatched: 8. The starting material was PBMCs, obtained at disease progression, from a patient treated with ibrutinib. The receptor's source is a human donor with chronic lymphocytic leukemia. This rearrangement joins TRBV7-8 to TRBJ2-7; TRBD1 matches at 9 bases. The CDR3 nucleotides read TGTGCCAGCAGCTTGGACGCGACAGGGGGGGACGAGCAGTACTTC. Amino acid sequence: CASSLDATGGDEQYF.